This T cell receptor beta chain derives from a study of blood T cells in healthy people across ages. Germline CDR1 and CDR2: SGHTA and FQGNSA. The V and J ends lost 6 bases and 0 bases respectively, with 15 bases between them. This CDR3 region has 15 residues. Combining a sample-barcoded 5' primer with a J-beta primer mix, a second PCR ran for about 7 to 11 cycles. One entry per CDR3 protein results from TCRdb running MiXCR on the 5' RACE reads. The sample holds around 1,900,000 distinct CDR3 sequences, 30% to 40% seen once. Study results and caveats: Long-lived donors carried more naive CD4+ cells and greater diversity than aged donors.

This clonotype showed up just a few times. The target antigen is unknown. The source of this sequence is a human donor in good health. The chain has TRBV7-2 and TRBJ2-7; the D gene is possibly TRBD1 (5 bases). The sample comprised blood. The CDR3 region has the DNA TGTGCCAGCAGTTCCATTGACAGAGCCTCCTACGAGCAGTACTTC. It specifies CASSSIDRASYEQYF. Full variable domain (outside the CDR3, taken from reference TRBV7-2 and TRBJ2-7): GAGVSQSPSNKVTEKGKDVELRCDPISGHTALYWYRQSLGQGLEFLIYFQGNSAPDKSGLPSDRFSAERTGGSVSTLTIQRTQQEDSAVYLCASSSIDRASYEQYFGPGTRLTVT.